The rows below give T cell receptor beta chains drawn from one sample of a study of blood T cell repertoires in COVID-19. TCRdb keeps only in-frame clones here, not all; method: immunoSEQ multiplex PCR. Among more than 150,000 clones, under 90% were seen once, and the ten largest hold 5.5% to 7.5%. Sample: peripheral blood. These receptors were obtained from a human donor in a cohort sampled during active COVID-19. Each CDR3 is given with its conserved first and last residue. A D gene is named only where the DNA matches it firmly. Clone sizes are given selectively: once, few, many, or a class where the clone is expanded.

j_gene	abundance	v_gene	d_gene	CDR3nt	CDR3aa
TRBJ1-6	.	TRBV5-1	TRBD1	TGCGCCAGCAGCTCGGGACAGGGTAATCCGTCCAATTCACCCCTCCACTTT	CASSSGQGNPSNSPLHF
TRBJ2-3	.	TRBV10-2	.	TGCGCCAGCCTCACAGGGTTTGGCACAGATACGCAGTATTTT	CASLTGFGTDTQYF
TRBJ2-1	.	TRBV6-5	TRBD1	TGTGCCAGCAGTTACAGAGGGACAGGCCACTACAATGAGCAGTTCTTC	CASSYRGTGHYNEQFF
TRBJ1-1	.	TRBV6-6	TRBD1	TGTGCCAGCAGTTACAGTAGGGGGCAGGGGACTGAAGCTTTCTTT	CASSYSRGQGTEAFF
TRBJ2-7	few	TRBV11-2	.	TGTGCCAGCAGCTTGAGACTAGTCGAAGTTCTCTACGAGCAGTACTTC	CASSLRLVEVLYEQYF
TRBJ2-7	few	TRBV4-1	TRBD2	TGCGCCAGCAGCCCCTTACTAGCGGGGGTAACCTACGAGCAGTACTTC	CASSPLLAGVTYEQYF
TRBJ1-2	.	TRBV4-1	.	TGCGCCAGCAGCCCCACCGGGTCTAACTATGGCTACACCTTC	CASSPTGSNYGYTF
TRBJ1-5	.	TRBV5-8	TRBD1	TGTGCCAGCAGTCTACAGGGGATTAAATATCAGCCCCAGCATTTT	CASSLQGIKYQPQHF
TRBJ2-7	.	TRBV7-9	TRBD1	TGTGCCAGCAGCCACCGGGACAGAGCCTACGAGCAGTACTTC	CASSHRDRAYEQYF
TRBJ2-3	.	TRBV3-1/TRBV3-2	.	TGTGCCAGCAGCCAAGATCGGACTGGGGGCACAGATACGCAGTATTTT	CASSQDRTGGTDTQYF